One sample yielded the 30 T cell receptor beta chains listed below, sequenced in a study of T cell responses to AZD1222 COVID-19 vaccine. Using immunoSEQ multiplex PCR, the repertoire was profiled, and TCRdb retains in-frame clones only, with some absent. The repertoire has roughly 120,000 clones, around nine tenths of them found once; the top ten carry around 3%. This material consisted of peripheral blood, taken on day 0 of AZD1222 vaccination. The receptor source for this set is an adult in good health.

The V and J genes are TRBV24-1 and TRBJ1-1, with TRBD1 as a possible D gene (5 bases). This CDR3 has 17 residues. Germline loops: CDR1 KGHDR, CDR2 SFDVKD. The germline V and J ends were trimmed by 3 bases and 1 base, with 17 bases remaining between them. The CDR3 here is CATSDPPPGTQNTEAFF. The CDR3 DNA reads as TGTGCCACCAGTGATCCCCCCCCCGGGACGCAGAACACTGAAGCTTTCTTT.

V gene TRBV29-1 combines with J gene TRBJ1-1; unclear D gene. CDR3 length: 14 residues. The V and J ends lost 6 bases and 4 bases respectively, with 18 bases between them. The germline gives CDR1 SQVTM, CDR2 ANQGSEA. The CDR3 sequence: CSVAKDWVGTEAFF. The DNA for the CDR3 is TGCAGCGTCGCAAAAGACTGGGTTGGCACTGAAGCTTTCTTT.

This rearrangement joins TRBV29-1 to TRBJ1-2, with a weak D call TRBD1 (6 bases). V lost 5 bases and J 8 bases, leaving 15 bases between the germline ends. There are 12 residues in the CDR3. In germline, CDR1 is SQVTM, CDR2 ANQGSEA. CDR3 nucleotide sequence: TGCAGCGTTAAGCAACAGGGCTGGGGCTACACCTTC. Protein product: CSVKQQGWGYTF. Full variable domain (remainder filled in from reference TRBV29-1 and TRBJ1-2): SAVISQKPSRDICQRGTSLTIQCQVDSQVTMMFWYRQQPGQSLTLIATANQGSEATYESGFVIDKFPISRPNLTFSTLTVSNMSPEDSSIYLCSVKQQGWGYTFGSGTRLTVV.

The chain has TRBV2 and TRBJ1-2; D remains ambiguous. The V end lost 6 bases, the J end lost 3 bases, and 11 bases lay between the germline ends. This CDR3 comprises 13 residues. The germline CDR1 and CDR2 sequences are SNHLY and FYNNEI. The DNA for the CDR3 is TGTGCCAGCAGGATAGGGCTCGACTATGGCTACACCTTC. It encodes CASRIGLDYGYTF.

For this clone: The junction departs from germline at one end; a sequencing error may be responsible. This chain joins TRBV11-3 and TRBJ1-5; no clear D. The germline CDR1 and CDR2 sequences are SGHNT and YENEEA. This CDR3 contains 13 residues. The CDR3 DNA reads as TGTGTCAGCAGCTATGGGGGCAATCAGCCCCAGCATTTT. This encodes CVSSYGGNQPQHF.

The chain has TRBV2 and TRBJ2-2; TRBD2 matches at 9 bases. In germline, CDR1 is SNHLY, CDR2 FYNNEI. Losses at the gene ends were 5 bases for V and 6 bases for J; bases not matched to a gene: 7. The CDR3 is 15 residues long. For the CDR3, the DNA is TGTGCCAGCAGTCCAGCGGGAGGACCTGCCGGGGAGCTGTTTTTT. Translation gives CASSPAGGPAGELFF.

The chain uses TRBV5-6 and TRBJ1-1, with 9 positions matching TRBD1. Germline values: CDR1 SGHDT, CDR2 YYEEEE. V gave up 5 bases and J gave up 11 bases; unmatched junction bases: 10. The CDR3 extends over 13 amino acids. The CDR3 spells CASRGTGSVTAFF. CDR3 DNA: TGTGCCAGCAGGGGGACAGGGTCGGTAACGGCTTTCTTT.

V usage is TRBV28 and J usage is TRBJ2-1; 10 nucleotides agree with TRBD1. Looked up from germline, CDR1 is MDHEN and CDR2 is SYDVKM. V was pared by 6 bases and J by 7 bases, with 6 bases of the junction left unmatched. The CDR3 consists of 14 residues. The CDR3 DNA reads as TGTGCCAGCAGGGTGGACAGGGGGACGAATGAGCAGTTCTTC. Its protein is CASRVDRGTNEQFF.

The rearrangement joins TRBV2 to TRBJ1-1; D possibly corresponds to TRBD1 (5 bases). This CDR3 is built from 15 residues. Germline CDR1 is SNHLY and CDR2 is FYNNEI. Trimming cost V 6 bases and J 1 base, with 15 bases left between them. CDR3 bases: TGTGCCAGCAGCGGGGACTTGGGGTCGAACACTGAAGCTTTCTTT. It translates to CASSGDLGSNTEAFF.

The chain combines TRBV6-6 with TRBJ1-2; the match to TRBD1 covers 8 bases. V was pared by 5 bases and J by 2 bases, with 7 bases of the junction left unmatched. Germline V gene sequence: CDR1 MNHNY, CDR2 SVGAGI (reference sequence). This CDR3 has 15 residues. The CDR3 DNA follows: TGTGCCAGCAGTCTTCCGGGACAGGCCAACTATGGCTACACCTTC. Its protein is CASSLPGQANYGYTF.

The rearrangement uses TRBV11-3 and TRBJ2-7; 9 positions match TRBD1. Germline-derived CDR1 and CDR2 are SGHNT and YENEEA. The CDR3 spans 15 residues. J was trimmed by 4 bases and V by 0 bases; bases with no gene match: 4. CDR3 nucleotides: TGTGCCAGCAGCTTAGACGGGGGACAGGGATACGAGCAGTACTTC. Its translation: CASSLDGGQGYEQYF. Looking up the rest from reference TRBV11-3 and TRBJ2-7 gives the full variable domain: EAGVVQSPRYKIIEKKQPVAFWCNPISGHNTLYWYLQNLGQGPELLIRYENEEAVDDSQLPKDRFSAERLKGVDSTLKIQPAELGDSAVYLCASSLDGGQGYEQYFGPGTRLTVT.

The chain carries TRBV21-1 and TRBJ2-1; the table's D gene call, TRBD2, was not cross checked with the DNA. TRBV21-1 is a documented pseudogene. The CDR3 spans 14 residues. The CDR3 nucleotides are TGTGCCACCGATCAGCGGGATCCCTACAATGAGCAGTTCTTC. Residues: CATDQRDPYNEQFF.

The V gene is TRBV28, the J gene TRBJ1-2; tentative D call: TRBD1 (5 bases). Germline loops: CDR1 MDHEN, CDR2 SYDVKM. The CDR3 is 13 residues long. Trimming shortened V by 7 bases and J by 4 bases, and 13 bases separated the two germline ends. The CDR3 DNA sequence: TGTGCCAGCACCTCTCGGGGCGCCTATGGCTACACCTTC. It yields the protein CASTSRGAYGYTF.

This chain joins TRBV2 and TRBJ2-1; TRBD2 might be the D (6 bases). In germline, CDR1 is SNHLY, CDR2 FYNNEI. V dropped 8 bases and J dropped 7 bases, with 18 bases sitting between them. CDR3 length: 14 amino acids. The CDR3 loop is CASCGGLLGNEQFF. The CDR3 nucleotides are TGTGCCAGCTGTGGGGGACTCCTCGGGAATGAGCAGTTCTTC. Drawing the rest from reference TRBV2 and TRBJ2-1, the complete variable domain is EPEVTQTPSHQVTQMGQEVILRCVPISNHLYFYWYRQILGQKVEFLVSFYNNEISEKSEIFDDQFSVERPDGSNFTLKIRSTKLEDSAMYFCASCGGLLGNEQFFGPGTRLTVL.

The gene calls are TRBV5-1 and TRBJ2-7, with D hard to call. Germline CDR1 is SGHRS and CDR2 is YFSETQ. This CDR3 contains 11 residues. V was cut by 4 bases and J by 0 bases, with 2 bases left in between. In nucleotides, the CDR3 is TGCGCCAGCAGCCCCTCCTACGAGCAGTACTTC. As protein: CASSPSYEQYF.

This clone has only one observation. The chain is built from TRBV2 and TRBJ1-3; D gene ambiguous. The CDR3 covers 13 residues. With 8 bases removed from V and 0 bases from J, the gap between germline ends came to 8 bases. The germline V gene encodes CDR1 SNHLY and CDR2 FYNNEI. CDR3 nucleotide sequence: TGTGCCAGCGGAAGCTACTCTGGAAACACCATATATTTT. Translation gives CASGSYSGNTIYF. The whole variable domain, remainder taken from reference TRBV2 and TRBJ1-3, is EPEVTQTPSHQVTQMGQEVILRCVPISNHLYFYWYRQILGQKVEFLVSFYNNEISEKSEIFDDQFSVERPDGSNFTLKIRSTKLEDSAMYFCASGSYSGNTIYFGEGSWLTVV.

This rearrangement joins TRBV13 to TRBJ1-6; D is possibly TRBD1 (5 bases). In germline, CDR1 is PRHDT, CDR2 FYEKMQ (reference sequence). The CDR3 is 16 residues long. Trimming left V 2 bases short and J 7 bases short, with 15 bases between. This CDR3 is CASSLSDMWGNSPLHF. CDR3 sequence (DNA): TGTGCCAGCAGCTTATCAGATATGTGGGGGAATTCACCCCTCCACTTT. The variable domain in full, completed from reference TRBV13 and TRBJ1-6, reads AAGVIQSPRHLIKEKRETATLKCYPIPRHDTVYWYQQGPGQDPQFLISFYEKMQSDKGSIPDRFSAQQFSDYHSELNMSSLELGDSALYFCASSLSDMWGNSPLHFGNGTRLTVT.

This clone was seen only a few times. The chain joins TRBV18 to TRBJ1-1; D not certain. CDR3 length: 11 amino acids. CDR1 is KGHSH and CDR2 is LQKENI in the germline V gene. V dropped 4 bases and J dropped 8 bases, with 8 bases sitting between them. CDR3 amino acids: CASSRRREAFF. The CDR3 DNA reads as TGTGCCAGCTCACGTCGGAGGGAAGCTTTCTTT.

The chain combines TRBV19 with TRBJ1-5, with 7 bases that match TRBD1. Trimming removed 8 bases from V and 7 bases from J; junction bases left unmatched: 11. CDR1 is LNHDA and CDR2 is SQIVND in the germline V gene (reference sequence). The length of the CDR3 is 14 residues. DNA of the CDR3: TGTGCCAGTGGAGGGGCAGGGGGACAGCAGCCCCAGCATTTT. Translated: CASGGAGGQQPQHF.

The CDR3 protein is CASSEDSGGIDTQYF. For the CDR3, the DNA is TGTGCCAGCAGTGAAGATAGCGGGGGAATAGATACGCAGTATTTT. The genes are TRBV2 and TRBJ2-3, with 9 bases matching TRBD2. The V and J ends lost 1 base and 5 bases, in that order; junction bases with no gene match: 4. This CDR3 is 15 amino acids long. Germline CDR1 is SNHLY and CDR2 is FYNNEI.

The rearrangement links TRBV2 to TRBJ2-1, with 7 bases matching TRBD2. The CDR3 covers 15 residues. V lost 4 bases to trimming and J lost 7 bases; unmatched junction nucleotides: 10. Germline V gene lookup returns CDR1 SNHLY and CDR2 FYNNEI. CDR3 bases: TGTGCCAGCAGTGGGTCGACGGGAGGTGCGAATGAGCAGTTCTTC. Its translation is CASSGSTGGANEQFF. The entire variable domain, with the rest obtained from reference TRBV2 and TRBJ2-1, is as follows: EPEVTQTPSHQVTQMGQEVILRCVPISNHLYFYWYRQILGQKVEFLVSFYNNEISEKSEIFDDQFSVERPDGSNFTLKIRSTKLEDSAMYFCASSGSTGGANEQFFGPGTRLTVL.

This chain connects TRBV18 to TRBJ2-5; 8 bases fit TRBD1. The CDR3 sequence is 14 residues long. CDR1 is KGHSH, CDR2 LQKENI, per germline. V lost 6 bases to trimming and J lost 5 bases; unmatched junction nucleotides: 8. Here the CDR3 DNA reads TGTGCCAGCTCGCTCGACAGGGGAGGTGAGACCCAGTACTTC. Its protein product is CASSLDRGGETQYF.

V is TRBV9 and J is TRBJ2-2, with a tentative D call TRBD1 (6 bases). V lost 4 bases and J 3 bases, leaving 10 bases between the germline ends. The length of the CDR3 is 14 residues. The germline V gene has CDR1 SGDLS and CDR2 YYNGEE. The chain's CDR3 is CASSSRGDTGELFF. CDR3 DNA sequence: TGTGCCAGCAGCTCCAGGGGCGACACCGGGGAGCTGTTTTTT.

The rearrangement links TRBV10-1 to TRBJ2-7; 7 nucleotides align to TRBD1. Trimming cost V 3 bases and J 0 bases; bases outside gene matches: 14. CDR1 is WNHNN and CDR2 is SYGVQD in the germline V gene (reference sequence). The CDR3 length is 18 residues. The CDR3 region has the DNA TGCGCCAGCAGTGAACGGGCGTTATTGGACAGGACCTCCTACGAGCAGTACTTC. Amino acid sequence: CASSERALLDRTSYEQYF.

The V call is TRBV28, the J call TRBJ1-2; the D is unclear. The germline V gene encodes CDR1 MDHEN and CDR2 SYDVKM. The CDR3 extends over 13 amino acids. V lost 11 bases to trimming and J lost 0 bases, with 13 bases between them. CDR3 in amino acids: CACWGRSNYGYTF. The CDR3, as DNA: TGTGCCTGCTGGGGTCGGTCTAACTATGGCTACACCTTC.

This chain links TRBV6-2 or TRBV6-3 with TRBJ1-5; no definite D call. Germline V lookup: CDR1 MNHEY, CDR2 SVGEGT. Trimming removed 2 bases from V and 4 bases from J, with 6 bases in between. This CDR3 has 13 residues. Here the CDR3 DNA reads TGTGCCAGCAGTTACGATGATAATCAGCCCCAGCATTTT. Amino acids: CASSYDDNQPQHF.

The CDR3 spells CASSSGGETQYF. The CDR3 region has the DNA TGTGCCAGCAGCAGTGGGGGAGAGACCCAGTACTTC. The V gene is TRBV14, the J gene TRBJ2-5, with D perhaps TRBD1 or TRBD2 (5 bases each). There are 12 residues in the CDR3. From germline, CDR1 is SGHDN and CDR2 FVKESK. The V end lost 5 bases, the J end lost 4 bases, and 8 bases lay between the germline ends.

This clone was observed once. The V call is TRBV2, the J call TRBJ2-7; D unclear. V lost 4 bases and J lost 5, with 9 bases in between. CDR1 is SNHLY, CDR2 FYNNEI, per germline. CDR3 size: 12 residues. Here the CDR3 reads CASSVGVDEQYF. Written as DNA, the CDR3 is TGTGCCAGCAGTGTCGGAGTAGACGAGCAGTACTTC.

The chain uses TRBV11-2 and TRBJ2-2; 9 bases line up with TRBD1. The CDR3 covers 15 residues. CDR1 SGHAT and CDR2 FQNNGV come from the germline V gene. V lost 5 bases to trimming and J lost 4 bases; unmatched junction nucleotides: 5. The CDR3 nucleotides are TGTGCCAGCAGCCTGACAGGGGGAATCACCGGGGAGCTGTTTTTT. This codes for CASSLTGGITGELFF. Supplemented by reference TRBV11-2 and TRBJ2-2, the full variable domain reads EAGVAQSPRYKIIEKRQSVAFWCNPISGHATLYWYQQILGQGPKLLIQFQNNGVVDDSQLPKDRFSAERLKGVDSTLKIQPAKLEDSAVYLCASSLTGGITGELFFGEGSRLTVL.

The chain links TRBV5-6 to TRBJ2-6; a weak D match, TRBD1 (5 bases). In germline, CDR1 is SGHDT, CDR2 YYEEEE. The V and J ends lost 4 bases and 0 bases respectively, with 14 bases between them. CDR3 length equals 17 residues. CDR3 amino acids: CASSRRTTASGANVLTF. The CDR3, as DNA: TGTGCCAGCAGCCGACGGACAACGGCCTCTGGGGCCAACGTCCTGACTTTC.